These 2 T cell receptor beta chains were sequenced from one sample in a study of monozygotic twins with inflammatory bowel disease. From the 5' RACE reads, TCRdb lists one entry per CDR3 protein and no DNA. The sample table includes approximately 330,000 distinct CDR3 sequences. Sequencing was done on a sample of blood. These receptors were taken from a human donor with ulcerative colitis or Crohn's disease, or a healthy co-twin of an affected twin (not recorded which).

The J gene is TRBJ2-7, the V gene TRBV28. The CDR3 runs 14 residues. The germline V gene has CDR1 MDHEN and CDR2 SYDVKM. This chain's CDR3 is CASSLEWSSYEQYF.

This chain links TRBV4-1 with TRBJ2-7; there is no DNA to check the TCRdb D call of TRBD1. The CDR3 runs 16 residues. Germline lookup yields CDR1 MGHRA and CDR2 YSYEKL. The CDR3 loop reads CASSHPAANEPYEQYF.